The present TCR beta chain was sequenced within a study of technical replicates of blood from a handful of donors (dated by TCRdb to the late 2010s). A word on this clone: No cognate antigen has been identified for it. No much larger clone exists at a distance of one base, and base qualities are not known.

V has 0 bases trimmed and J has 6 bases trimmed; junction bases matching no gene number 9. The germline V gene encodes CDR1 SGHRS and CDR2 YFSETQ. Counted from cysteine to phenylalanine, this CDR3 has 16 amino acids. Left in the record is the CDR3 DNA by itself, 48 bases read in frame from the first base. Library generation was performed with the immunoSEQ multiplex PCR assay. TCRdb obtained this table from immuneACCESS and retained in-frame rearrangements with V and J assigned. These tables miss some clones; where compared with another copy, unresolved V genes account for less than half of the shortfall, and the remainder is unexplained. For this sample there are 60,000 to 90,000 clones; 90% to 95% appear just once. Around 0.43% of the sample rests with the top ten.

This sequence uses TRBV5-1 and TRBJ2-3, and TRBD1 matches 8 of the central bases. Sequenced sample: T cells isolated from PBMCs. This sequence was found in a human donor in good health. The nucleotide sequence is given as TGCGCCAGCAGCTTGGGGGACAGGATTATTTGGGATACGCAGTATTTT. This translates into CASSLGDRIIWDTQYF.